The 18 T cell receptor beta chains given below trace back to one sample, sequenced in a study of PD-1 blockade in mismatch repair-deficient tumors. TCRdb's table, derived via immunoSEQ multiplex PCR, lists solely in-frame clones and lacks some. The repertoire holds about 25,000 clones, with approximately 84% as singletons. This material consisted of PBMCs, taken before pembrolizumab treatment. The source of these receptors is an adult with mismatch repair-deficient cancer.

This chain uses TRBV4-1 with TRBJ2-3, with D maybe TRBD1 (6 bases). Germline CDR1 and CDR2: MGHRA and YSYEKL. V was trimmed by 4 bases and J by 1 base, leaving 15 bases between them. This CDR3 is built from 16 residues. The CDR3 DNA sequence: TGCGCCAGCAGCCCAAAGGGGGAGAGGGGCACAGATACGCAGTATTTT. Its translation is CASSPKGERGTDTQYF.

This clone was observed a single time. In DNA, the CDR3 is TGTGCCAGCAGTGGTACAGGGGGAGAGACCCAGTACTTC. As protein: CASSGTGGETQYF. The gene calls are TRBV2 and TRBJ2-5; 8 positions match TRBD1. This CDR3 has 13 residues. V was pared by 4 bases and J by 4 bases, with 2 bases of the junction left unmatched. Germline V lookup: CDR1 SNHLY, CDR2 FYNNEI. Using reference TRBV2 and TRBJ2-5 for the parts outside the CDR3, the full variable domain is EPEVTQTPSHQVTQMGQEVILRCVPISNHLYFYWYRQILGQKVEFLVSFYNNEISEKSEIFDDQFSVERPDGSNFTLKIRSTKLEDSAMYFCASSGTGGETQYFGPGTRLLVL.

The chain has TRBV7-9 and TRBJ2-3; 11 nucleotides agree with TRBD2. The CDR3 extends over 16 amino acids. Trimming removed 4 bases from V and 2 bases from J; junction bases left unmatched: 5. Germline-derived CDR1 and CDR2 are SEHNR and FQNEAQ (reference sequence). The CDR3 here is CASSYTSGSTTDTQYF. As DNA, the CDR3 is TGTGCCAGCAGCTATACTAGCGGGAGTACCACAGATACGCAGTATTTT.

The chain carries TRBV18 and TRBJ2-1; 11 bases are shared with TRBD2. Trimming took 2 bases from V and 5 from J; bases not matched to a gene: 8. The CDR3 is 17 amino acids. Germline-derived CDR1 and CDR2 are KGHSH and LQKENI. CDR3 loop: CASSPLPGTSGNNEQFF. CDR3 in DNA: TGTGCCAGCTCACCATTGCCCGGGACTAGCGGTAACAATGAGCAGTTCTTC.

The chain is built from TRBV12-5 and TRBJ1-3; D might be TRBD1 (5 bases). From germline, CDR1 is LGHNT and CDR2 FRNRAP. The length of the CDR3 is 16 residues. V dropped 4 bases and J dropped 2 bases, with 15 bases sitting between them. The chain's CDR3 is CASGWAFAGPGNTIYF. CDR3 nucleotides: TGTGCTAGTGGTTGGGCCTTCGCGGGGCCTGGAAACACCATATATTTT.

The V gene is TRBV11-3, the J gene TRBJ1-2; D not resolved. In germline, CDR1 is SGHNT, CDR2 YENEEA. The CDR3 loop spans 14 amino acids. Trimming took off 2 bases at V and 0 bases at J, with 7 bases between the two ends. Written as DNA, the CDR3 is TGTGCCAGCAGCTTATGGGGAGCTAACTATGGCTACACCTTC. Its translation: CASSLWGANYGYTF.

The V and J genes are TRBV5-6 and TRBJ2-5; no clear D. V was clipped by 1 base and J by 13 bases, with 11 bases between them. The CDR3 totals 11 residues. Germline V lookup: CDR1 SGHDT, CDR2 YYEEEE. CDR3 region: CASSLRDSLYF. CDR3 nucleotide sequence: TGTGCCAGCAGCTTGAGAGACTCCTTGTACTTC.

V is TRBV23-1 and J is TRBJ2-7, with a possible D match to TRBD1 (7 bases). TRBV23-1 is given ORF status, its function remaining uncertain. The V end lost 5 bases, the J end lost 7 bases, and 27 bases lay between the germline ends. The CDR3 runs 17 residues. This CDR3 reads CASSSPVGQPSGGEQYF. In nucleotides, the CDR3 is TGCGCCAGCAGTTCTCCGGTCGGGCAGCCCTCAGGGGGGGAGCAGTACTTC.

The genes are TRBV30 and TRBJ1-2, with D possibly TRBD1 on 6 matching bases. V shed 3 bases and J shed 4 bases, with 15 bases lying between them. The germline gives CDR1 GTSNPN, CDR2 SVGIG (reference sequence). This CDR3 has 14 amino acids. The chain's CDR3 is CAWSPARGAYGYTF. In DNA, the CDR3 is TGTGCCTGGAGCCCCGCTCGGGGGGCCTATGGCTACACCTTC.

The chain couples TRBV27 to TRBJ1-2, with 7 bases aligning to TRBD1. V shed 2 bases, J shed 0 bases, and the junction held 0 bases outside the gene matches. The germline CDR1 and CDR2 sequences are MNHEY and SMNVEV (reference sequence). The CDR3 covers 14 residues. CDR3 amino acids: CASSLGTANYGYTF. As DNA, the CDR3 is TGTGCCAGCAGTTTAGGGACAGCTAACTATGGCTACACCTTC.

The V call is TRBV18, the J call TRBJ1-1; D ambiguous. Germline V gene data show CDR1 as KGHSH and CDR2 as LQKENI. The CDR3 covers 15 residues. V lost 4 bases and J 1 base, leaving 13 bases between the germline ends. CDR3 sequence: CASSLYSQANTEAFF. The DNA for the CDR3 is TGTGCCAGCTCACTATACTCTCAGGCGAACACTGAAGCTTTCTTT.

The chain couples TRBV29-1 to TRBJ2-7; the match to TRBD2 covers 7 bases. J was trimmed by 6 bases and V by 5 bases; bases with no gene match: 7. The CDR3 loop spans 12 amino acids. Germline CDR1 SQVTM, CDR2 ANQGSEA. For the CDR3, the DNA is TGCAGCGTTTTCCCGGGAGGTCGCGAGCAGTACTTC. This gives the protein CSVFPGGREQYF.

This rearrangement joins TRBV7-9 to TRBJ1-1; tentatively, D is TRBD1 (6 bases). The V and J ends lost 6 bases and 4 bases respectively, with 12 bases between them. Germline CDR1 is SEHNR and CDR2 is FQNEAQ (reference sequence). The CDR3 consists of 13 residues. CDR3 amino acids: CASSTTGFTEAFF. As DNA, the CDR3 is TGTGCCAGCAGTACTACAGGGTTCACTGAAGCTTTCTTT.

The CDR3 DNA reads TGTGCCAGCAGGTCATGGCAGGGGGCCGAGAAAGGCTACACCTTC. This sequence encodes CASRSWQGAEKGYTF. The genes are TRBV5-4 and TRBJ1-2, with 8 bases fitting TRBD1. The CDR3 length is 15 residues. The germline gives CDR1 SGHNT, CDR2 YYREEE (reference sequence). Trimming at V came to 5 bases and at J to 8 bases, leaving 14 bases not matched to a gene.

The chain carries TRBV19 and TRBJ1-1; 12 positions agree with TRBD1. CDR3 length equals 17 residues. Germline trimming cut 5 bases from V and 2 bases from J; bases unmatched to any gene: 9. Germline V lookup: CDR1 LNHDA, CDR2 SQIVND (reference sequence). In nucleotides, the CDR3 is TGTGCCAGTAGTTCCTGGGACAGGGGGCAGGGTAACACTGAAGCTTTCTTT. It translates to CASSSWDRGQGNTEAFF.

Only a few counts were recorded for this clone. The CDR3 is CSVDPKGGEQYF. The DNA of the CDR3 is TGCAGCGTTGATCCTAAGGGGGGGGAGCAGTACTTC. The chain uses TRBV29-1 and TRBJ2-7; TRBD2 is a possible D gene (7 bases). Germline V gene sequence: CDR1 SQVTM, CDR2 ANQGSEA. The CDR3 runs to 12 residues. The V and J ends lost 3 bases and 7 bases respectively, with 13 bases between them.

This chain links TRBV6-4 with TRBJ2-2; D uncertain. Germline CDR1 reads MRHNA; CDR2 reads SNTAGT. This CDR3 has 14 residues. The V and J ends lost 5 bases and 3 bases respectively, with 10 bases between them. The CDR3 DNA follows: TGTGCCAGCAGTTACGAAGAGCACACCGGGGAGCTGTTTTTT. This codes for CASSYEEHTGELFF.

The rearrangement uses TRBV5-1 and TRBJ2-7; 7 bases line up with TRBD2. Germline CDR1 and CDR2: SGHRS and YFSETQ. The CDR3 spans 15 residues. The trim removed 2 bases at V and 3 bases at J, leaving 8 bases unmatched. DNA for the CDR3: TGCGCCAGCAGCTTACAGCCGGGAGGATTCTACGAGCAGTACTTC. It is translated as CASSLQPGGFYEQYF.